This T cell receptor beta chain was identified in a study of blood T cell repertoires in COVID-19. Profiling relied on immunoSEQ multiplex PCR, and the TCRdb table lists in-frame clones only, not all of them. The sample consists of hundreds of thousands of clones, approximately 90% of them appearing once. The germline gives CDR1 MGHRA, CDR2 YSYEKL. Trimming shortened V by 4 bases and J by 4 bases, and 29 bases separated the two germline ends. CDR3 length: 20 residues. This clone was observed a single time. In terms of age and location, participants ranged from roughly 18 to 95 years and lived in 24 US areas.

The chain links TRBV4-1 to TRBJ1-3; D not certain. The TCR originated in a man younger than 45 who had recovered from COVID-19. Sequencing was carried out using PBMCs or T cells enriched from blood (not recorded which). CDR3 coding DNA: TGCGCCAGCAGCCGTAACCGGAGGGCAGCAGAAGAGGTGTCAGGAAACACCATATATTTT. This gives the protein CASSRNRRAAEEVSGNTIYF.